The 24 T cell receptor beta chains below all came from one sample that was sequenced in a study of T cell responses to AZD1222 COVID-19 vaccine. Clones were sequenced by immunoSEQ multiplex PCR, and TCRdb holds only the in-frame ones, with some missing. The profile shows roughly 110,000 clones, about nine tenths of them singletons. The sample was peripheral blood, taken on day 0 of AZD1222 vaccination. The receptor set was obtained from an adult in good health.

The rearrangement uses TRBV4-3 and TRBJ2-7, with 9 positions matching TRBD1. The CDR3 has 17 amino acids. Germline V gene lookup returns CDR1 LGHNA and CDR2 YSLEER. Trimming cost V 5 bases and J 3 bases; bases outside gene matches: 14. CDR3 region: CASSSRPLGQGIYEQYF. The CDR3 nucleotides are TGCGCCAGCAGCTCCCGCCCATTAGGACAGGGGATCTACGAGCAGTACTTC.

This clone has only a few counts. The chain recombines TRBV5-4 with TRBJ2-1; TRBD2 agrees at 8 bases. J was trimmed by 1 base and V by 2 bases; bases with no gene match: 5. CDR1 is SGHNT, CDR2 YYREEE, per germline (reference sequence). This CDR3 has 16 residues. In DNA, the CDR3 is TGTGCCAGCAGCTTCCCTAGCGGGTCTTCCTACAATGAGCAGTTCTTC. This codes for CASSFPSGSSYNEQFF.

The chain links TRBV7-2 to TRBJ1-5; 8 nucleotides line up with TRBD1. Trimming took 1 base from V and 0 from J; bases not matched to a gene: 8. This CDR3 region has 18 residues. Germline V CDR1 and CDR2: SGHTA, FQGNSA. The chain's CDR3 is CASSLGQGPGYSNQPQHF. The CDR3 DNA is TGTGCCAGCAGCTTAGGACAGGGGCCGGGGTATAGCAATCAGCCCCAGCATTTT.

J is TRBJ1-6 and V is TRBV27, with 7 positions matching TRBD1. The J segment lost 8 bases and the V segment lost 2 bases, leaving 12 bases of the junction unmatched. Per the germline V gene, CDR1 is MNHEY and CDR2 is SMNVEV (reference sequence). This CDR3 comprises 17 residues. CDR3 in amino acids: CASSLKARQGSDSPLHF. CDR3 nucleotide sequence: TGTGCCAGCAGTTTAAAGGCGCGACAGGGCTCCGATTCACCCCTCCACTTT.

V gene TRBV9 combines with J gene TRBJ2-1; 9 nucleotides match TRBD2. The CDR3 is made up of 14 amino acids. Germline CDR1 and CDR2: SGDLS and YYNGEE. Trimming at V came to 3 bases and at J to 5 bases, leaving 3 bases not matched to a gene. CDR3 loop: CASSAGLADNEQFF. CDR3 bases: TGTGCCAGCAGCGCGGGACTAGCTGACAATGAGCAGTTCTTC.

The DNA of the CDR3 is TGTGCCAGCAGCTTAGCCCCCCCGACCGGGGGCGGCCACGAGCAGTACTTC. It codes for CASSLAPPTGGGHEQYF. J is TRBJ2-7 and V is TRBV7-3, with D perhaps TRBD1 or TRBD2 (6 bases each). V was clipped by 2 bases and J by 5 bases, with 22 bases between them. Germline V gene sequence: CDR1 SGHTA, CDR2 FQGTGA. This CDR3 spans 17 amino acids.

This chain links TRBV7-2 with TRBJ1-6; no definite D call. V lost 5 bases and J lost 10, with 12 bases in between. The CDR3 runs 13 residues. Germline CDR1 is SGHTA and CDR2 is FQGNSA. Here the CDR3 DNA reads TGTGCCAGCAGCCCGCGGGTCCCCTCACCCCTCCACTTT. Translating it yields CASSPRVPSPLHF.

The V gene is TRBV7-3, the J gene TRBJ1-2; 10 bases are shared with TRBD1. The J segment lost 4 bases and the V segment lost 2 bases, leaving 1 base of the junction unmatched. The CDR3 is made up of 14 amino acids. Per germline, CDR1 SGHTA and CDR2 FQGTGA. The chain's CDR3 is CASSLGTGVYGYTF. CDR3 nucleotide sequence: TGTGCCAGCAGCTTAGGGACAGGGGTCTATGGCTACACCTTC.

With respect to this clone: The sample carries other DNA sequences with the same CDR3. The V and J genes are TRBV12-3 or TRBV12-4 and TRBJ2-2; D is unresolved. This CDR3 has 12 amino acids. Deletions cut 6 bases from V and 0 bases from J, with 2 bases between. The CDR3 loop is CASSTNTGELFF. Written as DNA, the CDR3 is TGTGCCAGCAGCACGAACACCGGGGAGCTGTTTTTT.

The CDR3 reads CASSQTGPYGYTF. The DNA for the CDR3 is TGTGCCAGCAGCCAGACAGGCCCCTATGGCTACACCTTC. This rearrangement joins TRBV6-5 to TRBJ1-2; maybe TRBD1 (6 bases). V dropped 6 bases and J dropped 4 bases, with 12 bases sitting between them. The CDR3 totals 13 residues. The germline gives CDR1 MNHEY, CDR2 SVGAGI.

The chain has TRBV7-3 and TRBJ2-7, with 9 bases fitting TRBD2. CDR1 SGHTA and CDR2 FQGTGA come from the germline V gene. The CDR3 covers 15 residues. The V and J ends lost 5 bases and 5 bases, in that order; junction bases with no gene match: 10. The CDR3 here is CASSVTGLAFDEQYF. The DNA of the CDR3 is TGTGCCAGCAGCGTCACGGGACTAGCCTTCGACGAGCAGTACTTC.

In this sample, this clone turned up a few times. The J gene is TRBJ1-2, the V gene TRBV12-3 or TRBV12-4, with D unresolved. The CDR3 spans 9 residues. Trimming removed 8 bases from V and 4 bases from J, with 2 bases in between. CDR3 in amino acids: CASGYGYTF. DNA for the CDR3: TGTGCCAGCGGCTATGGCTACACCTTC.

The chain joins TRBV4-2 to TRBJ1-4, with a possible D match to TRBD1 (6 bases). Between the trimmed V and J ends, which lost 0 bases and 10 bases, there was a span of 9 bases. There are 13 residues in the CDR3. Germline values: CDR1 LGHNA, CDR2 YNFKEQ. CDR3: CASSQDQQGKLFF. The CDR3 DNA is TGTGCCAGCAGCCAAGATCAACAGGGAAAACTGTTTTTT.

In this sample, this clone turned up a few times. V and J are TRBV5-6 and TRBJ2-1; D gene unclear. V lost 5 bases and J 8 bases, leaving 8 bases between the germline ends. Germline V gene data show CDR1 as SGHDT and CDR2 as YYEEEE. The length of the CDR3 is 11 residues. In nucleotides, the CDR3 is TGTGCCAGCAGGTGGGCGGATGAGCAGTTCTTC. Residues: CASRWADEQFF.

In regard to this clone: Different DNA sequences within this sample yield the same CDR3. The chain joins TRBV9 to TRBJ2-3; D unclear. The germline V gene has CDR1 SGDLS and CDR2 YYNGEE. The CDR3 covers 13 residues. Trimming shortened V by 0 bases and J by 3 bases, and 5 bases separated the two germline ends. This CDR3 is CASSVGGTDTQYF. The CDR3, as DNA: TGTGCCAGCAGCGTAGGGGGAACAGATACGCAGTATTTT.

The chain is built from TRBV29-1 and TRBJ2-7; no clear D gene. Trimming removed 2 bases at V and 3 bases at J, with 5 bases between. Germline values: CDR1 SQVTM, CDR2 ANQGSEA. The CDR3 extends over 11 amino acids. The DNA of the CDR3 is TGCAGCGTTGAATCCGGCTACGAGCAGTACTTC. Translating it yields CSVESGYEQYF.

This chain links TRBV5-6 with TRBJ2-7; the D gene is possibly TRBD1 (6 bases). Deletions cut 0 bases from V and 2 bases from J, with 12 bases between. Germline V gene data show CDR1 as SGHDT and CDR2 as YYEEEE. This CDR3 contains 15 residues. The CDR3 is CASSLGARGAYEQYF. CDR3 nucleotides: TGTGCCAGCAGCTTGGGAGCCAGGGGAGCCTACGAGCAGTACTTC.

As DNA, the CDR3 is TGTGCCAGCTTGCCAGGTAACACTGAAGCTTTCTTT. As protein: CASLPGNTEAFF. The chain is built from TRBV18 and TRBJ1-1; D is undetermined. CDR1 KGHSH and CDR2 LQKENI come from the germline V gene. This CDR3 comprises 12 residues. Trimming left V 7 bases short and J 2 bases short, with 8 bases between.

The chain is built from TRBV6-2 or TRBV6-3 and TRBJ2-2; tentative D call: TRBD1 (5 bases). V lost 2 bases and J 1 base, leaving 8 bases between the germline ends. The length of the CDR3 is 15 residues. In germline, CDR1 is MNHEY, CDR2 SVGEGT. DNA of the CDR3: TGTGCCAGCAGTTACACAGGATTGAACACCGGGGAGCTGTTTTTT. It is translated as CASSYTGLNTGELFF.

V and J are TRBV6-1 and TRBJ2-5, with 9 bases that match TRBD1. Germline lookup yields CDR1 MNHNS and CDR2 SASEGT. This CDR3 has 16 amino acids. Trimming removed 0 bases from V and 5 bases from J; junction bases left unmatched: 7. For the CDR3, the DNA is TGTGCCAGCAGTGAAGCGGAAGGGACAGGGATGGAGACCCAGTACTTC. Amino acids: CASSEAEGTGMETQYF.

The CDR3: CATSDPRQGGDQPQHF. In DNA, the CDR3 is TGTGCCACCAGTGACCCCCGACAGGGGGGAGATCAGCCCCAGCATTTT. This chain uses TRBV24-1 with TRBJ1-5, with TRBD1 matching over 9 bases. The V gene end was trimmed by 4 bases and the J gene end by 5 bases; junction bases not matched to a gene: 8. The length of the CDR3 is 16 residues. Germline CDR1 is KGHDR and CDR2 is SFDVKD.

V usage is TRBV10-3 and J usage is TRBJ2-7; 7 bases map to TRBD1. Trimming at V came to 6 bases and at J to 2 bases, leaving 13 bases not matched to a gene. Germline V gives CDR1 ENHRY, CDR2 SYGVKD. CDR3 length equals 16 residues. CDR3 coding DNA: TGTGCCATCAGAGGGACAGCCCAGGGCTCCACCTACGAGCAGTACTTC. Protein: CAIRGTAQGSTYEQYF.

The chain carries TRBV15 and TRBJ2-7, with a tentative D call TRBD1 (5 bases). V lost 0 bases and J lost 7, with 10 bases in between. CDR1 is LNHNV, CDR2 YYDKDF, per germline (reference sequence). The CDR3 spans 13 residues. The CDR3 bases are TGTGCCACCAGCAGAGAGGGGCCCGGGGAGCAGTACTTC. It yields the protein CATSREGPGEQYF.

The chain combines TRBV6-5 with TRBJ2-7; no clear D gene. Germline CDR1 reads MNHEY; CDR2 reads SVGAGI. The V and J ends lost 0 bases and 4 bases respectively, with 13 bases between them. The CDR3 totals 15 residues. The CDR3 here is CASSYSSLEGYEQYF. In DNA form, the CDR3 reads TGTGCCAGCAGTTACTCGAGCCTAGAAGGTTACGAGCAGTACTTC.